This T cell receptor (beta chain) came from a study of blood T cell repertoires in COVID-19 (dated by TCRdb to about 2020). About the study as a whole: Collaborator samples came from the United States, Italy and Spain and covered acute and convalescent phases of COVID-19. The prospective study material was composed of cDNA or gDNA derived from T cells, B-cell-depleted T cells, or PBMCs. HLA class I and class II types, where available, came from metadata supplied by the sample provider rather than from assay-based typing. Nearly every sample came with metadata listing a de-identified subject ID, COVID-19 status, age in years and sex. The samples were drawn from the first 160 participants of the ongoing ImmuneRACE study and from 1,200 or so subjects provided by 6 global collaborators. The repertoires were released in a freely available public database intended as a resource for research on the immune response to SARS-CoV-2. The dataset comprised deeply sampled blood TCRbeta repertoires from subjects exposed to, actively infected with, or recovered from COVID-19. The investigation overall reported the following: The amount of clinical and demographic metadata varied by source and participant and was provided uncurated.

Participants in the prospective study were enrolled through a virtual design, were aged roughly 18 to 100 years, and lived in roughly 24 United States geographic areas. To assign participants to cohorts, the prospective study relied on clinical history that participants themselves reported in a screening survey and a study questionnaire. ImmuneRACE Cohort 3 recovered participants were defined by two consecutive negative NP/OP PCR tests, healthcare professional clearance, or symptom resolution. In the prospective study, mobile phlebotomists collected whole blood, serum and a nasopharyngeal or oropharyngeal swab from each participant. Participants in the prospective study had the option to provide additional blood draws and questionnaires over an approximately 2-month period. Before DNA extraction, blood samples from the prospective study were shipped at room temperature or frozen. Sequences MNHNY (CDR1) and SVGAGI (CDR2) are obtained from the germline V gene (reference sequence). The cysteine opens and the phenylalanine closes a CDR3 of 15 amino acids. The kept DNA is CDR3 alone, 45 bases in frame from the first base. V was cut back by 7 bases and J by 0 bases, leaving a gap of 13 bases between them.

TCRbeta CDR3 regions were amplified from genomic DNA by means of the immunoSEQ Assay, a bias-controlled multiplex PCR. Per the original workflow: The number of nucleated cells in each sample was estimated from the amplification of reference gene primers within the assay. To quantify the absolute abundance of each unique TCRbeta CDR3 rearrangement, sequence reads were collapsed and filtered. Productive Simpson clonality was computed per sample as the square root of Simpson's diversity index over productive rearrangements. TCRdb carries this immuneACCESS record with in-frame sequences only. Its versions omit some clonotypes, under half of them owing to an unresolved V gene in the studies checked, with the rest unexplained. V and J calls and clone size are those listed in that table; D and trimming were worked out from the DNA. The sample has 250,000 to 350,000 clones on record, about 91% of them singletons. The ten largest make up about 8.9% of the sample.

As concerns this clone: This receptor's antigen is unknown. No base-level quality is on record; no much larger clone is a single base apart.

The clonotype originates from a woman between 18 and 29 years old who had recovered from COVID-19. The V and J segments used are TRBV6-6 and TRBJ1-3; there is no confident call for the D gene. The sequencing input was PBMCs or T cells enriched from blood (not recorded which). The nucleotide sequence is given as TGTGCCAGCACCAACTCCGGGTTCTCTGGAAACACCATATATTTT. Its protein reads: CASTNSGFSGNTIYF.